This T cell receptor beta chain emerged from a study of cytomegalovirus exposure and HLA in healthy donors. The PCR made use of 60 Vbeta and 13 Jbeta primers. Libraries were prepared by immunoSEQ multiplex PCR; TCRdb keeps only in-frame clonotypes and omits some of them. The ten most abundant clones cover approximately 1.7% of a sample with some 130,000 clones. Details on this clone: The antigen is undetermined.

The donors gave bone marrow, and they were healthy. Study results and limitations: There were reportedly fewer N-insertions in an Asian-associated ancestry cluster than the approximately 670-donor mean, in a later analysis.

This CDR3 spans 13 amino acids. The V segment lost 8 bases and the J segment 6 bases; nucleotides outside the gene matches: 7. Germline V lookup: CDR1 MNHEY, CDR2 SMNVEV (reference sequence). This sequence originates from a man aged 18-30 years in good health and CMV-seronegative. V and J are TRBV27 and TRBJ2-7; 10 nucleotides line up with TRBD1. Sequenced input: PBMCs. CDR3 sequence: CASGDGTGAEQYF. In nucleotides, the CDR3 is TGTGCCAGCGGAGACGGGACAGGGGCCGAGCAGTACTTC.